These 25 T cell receptor beta chains were all obtained from the same sample, sequenced in a study of blood T cell repertoires in COVID-19. Assay: immunoSEQ multiplex PCR; the TCRdb copy retains only in-frame clones and omits some. Seen here are hundreds of thousands of clones, roughly 90% observed once, and the top ten hold roughly 4%. Sequenced sample: peripheral blood. All receptors come from a woman between 45 and 60 years old with active or convalescent COVID-19.

The chain joins TRBV10-3 to TRBJ1-2, with 7 nucleotides matching TRBD1. Germline V lookup: CDR1 ENHRY, CDR2 SYGVKD. The CDR3 runs to 16 residues. V was pared by 4 bases and J by 0 bases, with 8 bases of the junction left unmatched. CDR3 coding DNA: TGTGCCATCAGTGTCGGGCAGGGGGACACTAACTATGGCTACACCTTC. This encodes CAISVGQGDTNYGYTF.

The CDR3 here is CASTPSGRRSEQYF. The DNA for the CDR3 is TGTGCCAGCACCCCTAGCGGGAGACGCTCCGAGCAGTACTTC. The V gene is TRBV6-2 or TRBV6-3, the J gene TRBJ2-7; 10 positions match TRBD2. Germline V gene lookup returns CDR1 MNHEY and CDR2 SVGEGT. The CDR3 extends over 14 amino acids. J gave up 6 bases and V 7 bases, and 9 bases lay outside the gene matches.

CDR3 nucleotide sequence: TGTGCCAGCTCGGGACAGGGGACCGGGGAGCTGTTTTTT. Translating it yields CASSGQGTGELFF. The chain has TRBV18 and TRBJ2-2; 10 bases are shared with TRBD1. The trim removed 6 bases at V and 5 bases at J, leaving 0 bases unmatched. The CDR3 totals 13 residues. Germline loops: CDR1 KGHSH, CDR2 LQKENI.

This chain connects TRBV7-8 to TRBJ1-5; D remains ambiguous. The germline CDR1 and CDR2 sequences are SGHVS and FQNEAQ. Trimming stripped 9 bases from V and 0 bases from J, with 12 bases between. The CDR3 sequence is 14 residues long. As DNA, the CDR3 is TGTGCCAGTCGGGGTACCAATAGCAATCAGCCCCAGCATTTT. Translating gives CASRGTNSNQPQHF.

The V gene is TRBV3-1 (or the pseudogene TRBV3-2), the J gene TRBJ1-2; 7 nucleotides match TRBD1. J was trimmed by 2 bases and V by 4 bases; bases with no gene match: 4. Looked up from germline, CDR1 is LGHDT and CDR2 is YNNKEL (reference sequence). The CDR3 extends over 14 amino acids. This chain's CDR3 is CASSPGTENYGYTF. CDR3 DNA sequence: TGTGCCAGCAGCCCCGGGACAGAGAACTATGGCTACACCTTC.

This clone was seen only a few times. V gene TRBV10-3 combines with J gene TRBJ2-7; 8 nucleotides agree with TRBD1. Trimming cost V 7 bases and J 5 bases; bases outside gene matches: 10. Germline assignment: CDR1 ENHRY and CDR2 SYGVKD. The CDR3 spans 14 residues. DNA for the CDR3: TGTGCCATCATGGGGCGGACAGGGCTCGACGAGCAGTACTTC. Protein sequence: CAIMGRTGLDEQYF.

V usage is TRBV9 and J usage is TRBJ2-3; 15 nucleotides line up with TRBD2. The CDR3 covers 17 residues. In germline, CDR1 is SGDLS, CDR2 YYNGEE. V was clipped by 4 bases and J by 3 bases; unmatched bases: 6. The CDR3 DNA reads as TGTGCCAGCAGCATTGGGACTAGCGGGGGGAGGACAGATACGCAGTATTTT. As protein: CASSIGTSGGRTDTQYF.

V gene TRBV6-5 combines with J gene TRBJ1-2; no clear D. This CDR3 is 13 amino acids long. Trimming removed 6 bases from V and 8 bases from J, with 16 bases in between. In germline, CDR1 is MNHEY, CDR2 SVGAGI. DNA for the CDR3: TGTGCCAGCAGCCCGGACCGGGAGGCGGGCTACACCTTC. It yields the protein CASSPDREAGYTF.

This clone has just one count. V and J are TRBV28 and TRBJ2-3; D might be TRBD2 (6 bases). The CDR3 runs 15 residues. Trimming stripped 8 bases from V and 0 bases from J, with 15 bases between. In germline, CDR1 is MDHEN, CDR2 SYDVKM. CDR3 DNA sequence: TGTGCCAGCTGCGGCGGGCGGGGAAGCACAGATACGCAGTATTTT. Translated, it gives CASCGGRGSTDTQYF.

Only one count was recorded for this clone. This chain uses TRBV19 with TRBJ1-4; D might be TRBD1 (5 bases). From germline, CDR1 is LNHDA and CDR2 SQIVND (reference sequence). This CDR3 contains 15 residues. V was clipped by 3 bases and J by 7 bases, with 15 bases between them. The CDR3 bases are TGTGCCAGTAGTATTCAGGGCTTGACTGGTGAAAAACTGTTTTTT. It encodes CASSIQGLTGEKLFF.

The chain has TRBV30 and TRBJ1-6; possible D gene TRBD1, 6 bases. The CDR3 loop spans 15 amino acids. Germline CDR1 reads GTSNPN; CDR2 reads SVGIG (reference sequence). V lost 5 bases and J lost 12, with 23 bases in between. As DNA, the CDR3 is TGTGCCTGGGGTCGCCTAGGGACAACGACTAAACCCCTCCACTTT. This translates into CAWGRLGTTTKPLHF. Variable domain in full (rest from reference TRBV30 and TRBJ1-6): SQTIHQWPATLVQPVGSPLSLECTVEGTSNPNLYWYRQAAGRGLQLLFYSVGIGQISSEVPQNLSASRPQDRQFILSSKKLLLSDSGFYLCAWGRLGTTTKPLHFGNGTRLTVT.

This clone was picked up a small number of times. The V call is TRBV12-5, the J call TRBJ1-1, with D possibly being TRBD1 (5 bases). Trimming stripped 5 bases from V and 5 bases from J, with 15 bases between. The CDR3 consists of 14 residues. CDR1 is LGHNT and CDR2 is FRNRAP in the germline V gene. DNA of the CDR3: TGTGCTAGTGGTCCCTCTGGGGGGGGGACTGAAGCTTTCTTT. Residues: CASGPSGGGTEAFF. Full variable domain (missing parts from reference TRBV12-5 and TRBJ1-1): DARVTQTPRHKVTEMGQEVTMRCQPILGHNTVFWYRQTMMQGLELLAYFRNRAPLDDSGMPKDRFSAEMPDATLATLKIQPSEPRDSAVYFCASGPSGGGTEAFFGQGTRLTVV.

This chain links TRBV19 with TRBJ1-4; D might be TRBD1 (5 bases). The V end was cut by 4 bases, the J end by 8 bases, with 17 bases between. In germline, CDR1 is LNHDA, CDR2 SQIVND (reference sequence). The CDR3 has 15 amino acids. CDR3 amino acids: CASSTPGLGGEKLFF. In nucleotides, the CDR3 is TGTGCCAGTAGTACACCGGGACTCGGGGGGGAAAAACTGTTTTTT.

This clone was detected many times. This chain joins TRBV19 and TRBJ1-6; TRBD1 agrees at 7 bases. In germline, CDR1 is LNHDA, CDR2 SQIVND (reference sequence). This CDR3 is built from 13 residues. V trimming: 5 bases; J trimming: 7 bases; junction bases outside the gene matches: 2. DNA of the CDR3: TGTGCCAGTAGTCCGGACAGGAATTCACCCCTCCACTTT. Its protein product is CASSPDRNSPLHF.

V and J are TRBV27 and TRBJ1-6; 7 bases map to TRBD1. CDR3 length equals 15 residues. J lost 2 bases, V lost 10 bases, and 8 bases had no gene match. Looked up from germline, CDR1 is MNHEY and CDR2 is SMNVEV (reference sequence). The CDR3 is CATQTQGTYNSPLHF. The CDR3, as DNA: TGTGCCACTCAAACACAGGGGACCTATAATTCACCCCTCCACTTT.

In this sample, this clone turned up once. The rearrangement joins TRBV14 to TRBJ2-5; tentatively, D is TRBD1 (5 bases). Trimming shortened V by 0 bases and J by 0 bases, and 14 bases separated the two germline ends. The CDR3 is 17 amino acids. Germline assignment: CDR1 SGHDN and CDR2 FVKESK. The CDR3 region is CASSQDTHRPYQETQYF. Written as DNA, the CDR3 is TGTGCCAGCAGCCAAGACACGCACAGGCCGTACCAAGAGACCCAGTACTTC.

Only a few counts were recorded for this clone. V usage is TRBV27 and J usage is TRBJ2-7; possibly TRBD2 for D (6 bases). CDR1 MNHEY and CDR2 SMNVEV come from the germline V gene (reference sequence). The CDR3 has 16 amino acids. Trimming took 2 bases from V and 3 from J, leaving 17 bases between them. CDR3 loop: CASSLVSGVGVYEQYF. The DNA for the CDR3 is TGTGCCAGCAGTTTAGTGTCGGGAGTGGGGGTCTACGAGCAGTACTTC.

The chain couples TRBV6-4 to TRBJ2-2; D gene uncertain. The V gene lost 8 bases and the J gene lost 5 bases, with 9 bases spanning the gap. The CDR3 is 12 residues long. Germline V gene data show CDR1 as MRHNA and CDR2 as SNTAGT. CDR3 sequence: CASESRTGELFF. DNA of the CDR3: TGTGCCAGCGAAAGTAGAACCGGGGAGCTGTTTTTT.

The rearrangement joins TRBV7-8 to TRBJ1-2; no firm D call. CDR3 length: 14 residues. CDR1 SGHVS and CDR2 FQNEAQ come from the germline V gene. Trimming removed 6 bases from V and 0 bases from J, with 11 bases in between. CDR3 loop: CASSVLYPNYGYTF. CDR3 DNA sequence: TGTGCCAGCAGTGTGTTATATCCTAACTATGGCTACACCTTC. Full variable domain (rest looked up from reference TRBV7-8 and TRBJ1-2): GAGVSQSPRYKVAKRGQDVALRCDPISGHVSLFWYQQALGQGPEFLTYFQNEAQLDKSGLPSDRFFAERPEGSVSTLKIQRTQQEDSAVYLCASSVLYPNYGYTFGSGTRLTVV.

This clone was detected only once. The chain joins TRBV29-1 to TRBJ1-1; TRBD1 matches 10 bases. Trimming cost V 6 bases and J 2 bases; bases outside gene matches: 9. CDR1 and CDR2 from the germline V gene are SQVTM and ANQGSEA. This CDR3 is built from 15 residues. CDR3 bases: TGCAGCGTAGGAGCCAGACAGGGGGCAAACACTGAAGCTTTCTTT. Protein sequence: CSVGARQGANTEAFF.

The CDR3 loop reads CASSQTRDPFYEQYF. CDR3 nucleotides: TGTGCCAGCAGCCAAACTAGAGACCCTTTCTACGAGCAGTACTTC. The rearrangement links TRBV3-1 (or the pseudogene TRBV3-2) to TRBJ2-7, with a possible D match to TRBD2 (5 bases). V was pared by 2 bases and J by 3 bases, with 14 bases between. The length of the CDR3 is 15 residues. Per germline, CDR1 LGHDT and CDR2 YNNKEL (reference sequence).

The chain couples TRBV18 to TRBJ1-2; 9 bases agree with TRBD1. Germline CDR1 KGHSH, CDR2 LQKENI. The CDR3 spans 13 residues. Trimming at V came to 4 bases and at J to 8 bases, leaving 5 bases not matched to a gene. The CDR3 bases are TGTGCCAGCTCACTAGGGACAGGGCTCGGCTACACCTTC. This encodes CASSLGTGLGYTF.

This clone was found a few times. This chain joins TRBV27 and TRBJ1-1; D ambiguous. The germline V gene encodes CDR1 MNHEY and CDR2 SMNVEV (reference sequence). V was pared by 2 bases and J by 0 bases, with 19 bases between. The CDR3 has 18 residues. This CDR3 reads CASSLTTFGPFMNTEAFF. The CDR3, as DNA: TGTGCCAGCAGTTTAACCACGTTTGGGCCCTTTATGAACACTGAAGCTTTCTTT.

This chain uses TRBV6-2 or TRBV6-3 with TRBJ1-1; D might be TRBD1 (6 bases). In germline, CDR1 is MNHEY, CDR2 SVGEGT. This CDR3 contains 14 residues. V shed 2 bases and J shed 1 base, with 8 bases lying between them. CDR3 in amino acids: CASSYAGANTEAFF. CDR3 bases: TGTGCCAGCAGTTACGCAGGGGCGAACACTGAAGCTTTCTTT.

The chain links TRBV7-3 to TRBJ2-2; 7 bases are shared with TRBD2. V gave up 5 bases and J gave up 3 bases; unmatched junction bases: 9. The CDR3 is 16 residues long. The germline CDR1 and CDR2 sequences are SGHTA and FQGTGA. The CDR3 sequence is CASSPAGRGYTGELFF. Here the CDR3 DNA reads TGTGCCAGCAGCCCCGCGGGGAGGGGATACACCGGGGAGCTGTTTTTT.